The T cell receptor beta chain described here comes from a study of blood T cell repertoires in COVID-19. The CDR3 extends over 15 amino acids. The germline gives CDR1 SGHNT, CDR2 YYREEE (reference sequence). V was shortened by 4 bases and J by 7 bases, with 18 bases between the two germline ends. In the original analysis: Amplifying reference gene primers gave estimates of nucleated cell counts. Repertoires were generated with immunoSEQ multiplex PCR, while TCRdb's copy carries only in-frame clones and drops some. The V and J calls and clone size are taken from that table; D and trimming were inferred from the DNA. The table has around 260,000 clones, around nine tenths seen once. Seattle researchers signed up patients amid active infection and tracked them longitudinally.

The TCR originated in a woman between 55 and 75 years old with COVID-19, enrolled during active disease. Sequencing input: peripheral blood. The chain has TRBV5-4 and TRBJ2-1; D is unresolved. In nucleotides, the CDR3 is TGTGCCAGCAGCGTTTTGGATGGGCCTGGGAATGAGCAGTTCTTC. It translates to CASSVLDGPGNEQFF.